The 22 T cell receptor beta chains below all came from one sample that was sequenced in a study of circulating and synovial CD4+ cells in juvenile arthritis. Generated by immunoSEQ multiplex PCR, the TCRdb table keeps only in-frame clones and is missing some. The repertoire holds 35,000 or so clones, with roughly 96% as singletons. Sequenced sample: CD4+ T cells from blood. All receptors derive from a human donor with juvenile idiopathic arthritis.

The chain combines TRBV5-6 with TRBJ2-5; 11 bases are shared with TRBD2. Germline CDR1 and CDR2: SGHDT and YYEEEE. Trimming cost V 1 base and J 4 bases; bases outside gene matches: 12. The CDR3 is made up of 18 amino acids. In DNA, the CDR3 is TGTGCCAGCAGCTTGAGTCTAGCGGGGGGACCTCGTGGAGAGACCCAGTACTTC. This gives the protein CASSLSLAGGPRGETQYF.

V usage is TRBV15 and J usage is TRBJ2-5; a weak D match, TRBD2 (7 bases). Looked up from germline, CDR1 is LNHNV and CDR2 is YYDKDF (reference sequence). This CDR3 is 13 amino acids long. V was trimmed by 9 bases and J by 0 bases, leaving 11 bases between them. The CDR3 DNA reads TGTGCCACATCGCGGGGGCACCAAGAGACCCAGTACTTC. Amino acid sequence: CATSRGHQETQYF. Looking up the rest from reference TRBV15 and TRBJ2-5 gives the full variable domain: DAMVIQNPRYQVTQFGKPVTLSCSQTLNHNVMYWYQQKSSQAPKLLFHYYDKDFNNEADTPDNFQSRRPNTSFCFLDIRSPGLGDTAMYLCATSRGHQETQYFGPGTRLLVL.

This clone was detected only a few times. The chain uses TRBV19 and TRBJ1-1; a weak D match, TRBD1 (5 bases). The CDR3 runs 13 residues. Trimming removed 6 bases from V and 2 bases from J, with 10 bases in between. The V gene's germline CDR1 is LNHDA and CDR2 SQIVND (reference sequence). The CDR3 sequence: CASSLQGNTEAFF. The CDR3 coding sequence is TGTGCCAGTAGCCTTCAGGGTAACACTGAAGCTTTCTTT.

The CDR3 DNA sequence: TGTGCCAGTAGTCGACCCCGGGACAGGATCTCCAATGAGCAGTTCTTC. Translation gives CASSRPRDRISNEQFF. The gene calls are TRBV19 and TRBJ2-1; 8 bases line up with TRBD1. The trim removed 5 bases at V and 6 bases at J, leaving 12 bases unmatched. This CDR3 is 16 amino acids long. Germline lookup yields CDR1 LNHDA and CDR2 SQIVND (reference sequence).

The chain has TRBV27 and TRBJ1-2, with 8 bases that match TRBD1. The V segment lost 6 bases and the J segment 1 base; nucleotides outside the gene matches: 10. The CDR3 is 16 residues long. CDR1 is MNHEY and CDR2 is SMNVEV in the germline V gene (reference sequence). CDR3 amino acids: CASSRLDRGFNYGYTF. CDR3 DNA: TGTGCCAGCAGCCGGCTCGACAGGGGTTTTAACTATGGCTACACCTTC.

Comments on this clone: One end of the junction is discordant with germline, which a read error may explain. This rearrangement joins TRBV7-9 to TRBJ2-5, with D uncertain. This CDR3 has 8 residues. Per germline, CDR1 SEHNR and CDR2 FQNEAQ (reference sequence). The CDR3 is CASSPSHF. The DNA of the CDR3 is TGTGCCAGCAGCCCCTCCCACTTC.

The chain employs TRBV28 and TRBJ1-2; TRBD1 matches at 8 bases. The J segment lost 8 bases and the V segment lost 2 bases, leaving 1 base of the junction unmatched. Germline V CDR1 and CDR2: MDHEN, SYDVKM. The length of the CDR3 is 12 residues. The CDR3 nucleotides read TGTGCCAGCAGTTTAGGACAGGGAGGCTACACCTTC. Translated: CASSLGQGGYTF.

The chain combines TRBV28 with TRBJ2-7; 7 bases are a match to TRBD2. The V gene's germline CDR1 is MDHEN and CDR2 SYDVKM. V lost 7 bases and J lost 2; bases outside the gene matches: 8. CDR3 length: 14 residues. The CDR3 region is CASTFGRDPYEQYF. CDR3 DNA: TGTGCCAGCACCTTTGGGAGGGACCCCTACGAGCAGTACTTC.

This rearrangement joins TRBV6-4 to TRBJ2-5; perhaps TRBD1 as D (5 bases). V shed 4 bases and J shed 4 bases, with 10 bases lying between them. Germline-derived CDR1 and CDR2 are MRHNA and SNTAGT. The CDR3 runs to 13 residues. The CDR3 region has the DNA TGTGCCAGCAGTGTAGGGCAGGGAGAGACCCAGTACTTC. Protein: CASSVGQGETQYF.

The chain has TRBV7-9 and TRBJ1-5, with D possibly being TRBD1 (5 bases). Looked up from germline, CDR1 is SEHNR and CDR2 is FQNEAQ (reference sequence). This CDR3 comprises 16 residues. The V and J ends lost 1 base and 1 base respectively, with 11 bases between them. The CDR3 protein is CASSLGVGGSNQPQHF. CDR3 sequence (DNA): TGTGCCAGCAGCTTAGGCGTTGGGGGGAGCAATCAGCCCCAGCATTTT.

This chain uses TRBV19 with TRBJ2-7, with 8 bases that match TRBD1. In germline, CDR1 is LNHDA, CDR2 SQIVND (reference sequence). The CDR3 length is 15 residues. The trim removed 1 base at V and 1 base at J, leaving 3 bases unmatched. CDR3 DNA sequence: TGTGCCAGTAGTATAGCGGGACAGGCGTCCTACGAGCAGTACTTC. Translating gives CASSIAGQASYEQYF.

The gene calls are TRBV6-1 and TRBJ1-1; D may be TRBD1 (6 bases). The CDR3 extends over 16 amino acids. V was shortened by 4 bases and J by 0 bases, with 15 bases between the two germline ends. The germline CDR1 and CDR2 sequences are MNHNS and SASEGT. The CDR3 reads CASSVDGGRVNTEAFF. The CDR3 nucleotides read TGTGCCAGCAGTGTAGACGGGGGGCGGGTGAACACTGAAGCTTTCTTT.

The rearrangement joins TRBV5-1 to TRBJ2-6; D is uncertain. There are 17 residues in the CDR3. Trimming cost V 0 bases and J 0 bases, with 10 bases left between them. CDR1 and CDR2 (germline): SGHRS, YFSETQ. The CDR3 is CASSLVQVSSGANVLTF. In DNA form, the CDR3 reads TGCGCCAGCAGCTTGGTCCAGGTGAGCTCTGGGGCCAACGTCCTGACTTTC.

V usage is TRBV6-6 and J usage is TRBJ2-1, with D perhaps TRBD2 (6 bases). Germline CDR1 and CDR2: MNHNY and SVGAGI (reference sequence). CDR3 length equals 14 residues. Trimming left V 3 bases short and J 4 bases short, with 10 bases between. CDR3 DNA: TGTGCCAGCAGTTATACGGGACTGTACAATGAGCAGTTCTTC. This codes for CASSYTGLYNEQFF.

The chain is built from TRBV6-9 and TRBJ1-1, with D tentatively TRBD1 (6 bases). Deletions cut 2 bases from V and 6 bases from J, with 13 bases between. The CDR3 contains 14 residues. Germline CDR1 MNHGY, CDR2 SVAAGI. Written as DNA, the CDR3 is TGTGCCAGCAGTTATACCGCAGGGGAAGCTGAAGCTTTCTTT. It encodes CASSYTAGEAEAFF.

About this clone itself: Within the sample, other DNA sequences also encode this same CDR3. V and J are TRBV7-2 and TRBJ1-6, with D possibly being TRBD1 (6 bases). V was clipped by 4 bases and J by 3 bases, with 13 bases between them. Germline V gene sequence: CDR1 SGHTA, CDR2 FQGNSA. The length of the CDR3 is 16 residues. CDR3 coding DNA: TGTGCCAGCAGCTCTCGACAGGACAGCTATAATTCACCCCTCCACTTT. Translated, it gives CASSSRQDSYNSPLHF.

The CDR3 DNA sequence: TGCAGCGTCGCCCCGACAGGGTTCGGCGGCTACACCTTC. This encodes CSVAPTGFGGYTF. J is TRBJ1-2 and V is TRBV29-1; 7 bases are shared with TRBD1. Germline CDR1 SQVTM, CDR2 ANQGSEA. There are 13 residues in the CDR3. Unmatched junction bases numbered 12, after V lost 6 bases and J lost 8 bases.

V gene TRBV5-4 combines with J gene TRBJ2-3, with a weak D call TRBD1 (5 bases). The length of the CDR3 is 15 residues. Trimming cost V 3 bases and J 2 bases, with 13 bases left between them. Germline-derived CDR1 and CDR2 are SGHNT and YYREEE (reference sequence). The CDR3: CASSWQLGATDTQYF. The CDR3 DNA reads TGTGCCAGCAGCTGGCAGTTAGGGGCCACAGATACGCAGTATTTT.

The chain is built from TRBV2 and TRBJ1-1; TRBD1 matches at 8 bases. Germline V gene data show CDR1 as SNHLY and CDR2 as FYNNEI. Trimming removed 2 bases from V and 8 bases from J; junction bases left unmatched: 10. The CDR3 runs 15 residues. The CDR3 DNA reads as TGTGCCAGCAGTGAAATGGGGCAGGGGGCACGGGAAGCTTTCTTT. Its translation is CASSEMGQGAREAFF.

The chain employs TRBV7-9 and TRBJ2-2, with TRBD1 matching over 11 bases. CDR1 SEHNR and CDR2 FQNEAQ come from the germline V gene (reference sequence). This CDR3 contains 18 residues. J was trimmed by 4 bases and V by 3 bases; bases with no gene match: 10. The CDR3 DNA reads as TGTGCCAGCAGCTTTTACCCCGGGACAGGGGGTCGCACCGGGGAGCTGTTTTTT. Residues: CASSFYPGTGGRTGELFF.

This clone was found once. The J gene is TRBJ2-5, the V gene TRBV2; 7 bases are shared with TRBD1. The CDR3 length is 13 residues. Germline V gene lookup returns CDR1 SNHLY and CDR2 FYNNEI. V shed 7 bases, J shed 3 bases, and the junction held 5 bases outside the gene matches. The CDR3 sequence: CASKGQTKETQYF. DNA for the CDR3: TGTGCCAGCAAGGGACAGACCAAAGAGACCCAGTACTTC.

This clone appeared a single time. The chain has TRBV2 and TRBJ1-3; D is unresolved. This CDR3 comprises 17 residues. The ends were cut back, 3 bases at V and 4 bases at J, with 19 bases in the middle. Germline values: CDR1 SNHLY, CDR2 FYNNEI. CDR3: CASSEPGGRATGNTIYF. As DNA, the CDR3 is TGTGCCAGCAGTGAGCCAGGAGGCAGAGCAACGGGAAACACCATATATTTT. The full variable domain, rest sourced from reference TRBV2 and TRBJ1-3, is EPEVTQTPSHQVTQMGQEVILRCVPISNHLYFYWYRQILGQKVEFLVSFYNNEISEKSEIFDDQFSVERPDGSNFTLKIRSTKLEDSAMYFCASSEPGGRATGNTIYFGEGSWLTVV.